A single T cell receptor beta chain is shown here with its context. The antigen remains undetermined. This CDR3 has 13 amino acids. Unmatched junction bases numbered 7, after V lost 0 bases and J lost 14 bases. The germline gives CDR1 LGHDT, CDR2 YNNKEL (reference sequence). The data were obtained in a study of brain T cells in children with intractable seizures. Points from the study as a whole: Clones missing pre-surgery may reflect undersampling of that blood sample.

Specified time point: blood from clinic visit 5 months post-surgery; TSC patient then seizure free. The sequenced cases were selected for having the highest brain T cell transcript signatures. Before surgery, patients took at least one anti-epileptic drug. Here immunoSEQ multiplex PCR was the method, and the copy in TCRdb shows in-frame clones only, minus some. The table lists a few hundred thousand clones, 93% of them singletons. This clonotype was sampled from a boy younger than two with tuberous sclerosis and intractable seizures. The sequencing used peripheral blood, collected approximately 5 months after surgery. The chain couples TRBV3-1 (or the pseudogene TRBV3-2) to TRBJ2-3; TRBD2 matches at 8 bases. CDR3 bases: TGTGCCAGCAGCCAAGATCGGGGGGGCCAATGGTATTTT. Encoded protein: CASSQDRGGQWYF.